What follows are 25 T cell receptor beta chains derived from one specimen sequenced in a study of beta chain features in type 1 diabetes listed by TCRdb under 2018. Libraries were built with the immunoSEQ multiplex PCR assay. The entire isolated RNA was reverse transcribed using the High Capacity cDNA Reverse Transcription Kit, and thus expressed TCRB transcripts were sequenced. Not all clones reach the TCRdb copy of this immuneACCESS table, which keeps in-frame sequences only. Checked studies attribute under half of the gap to unresolved V genes and leave the rest unexplained. The sample table lists over 300,000 clones, approximately 8% of them with a count of one. Less than 0.45% of the sample rests with the top ten. The sample comprised central memory CD4+ T cells from blood. The source is a woman under 30 in good health.

With respect to this clone: One end of the junction is discordant with germline, which a read error may explain. The chain couples TRBV6-5 to TRBJ1-1; 7 nucleotides match TRBD1. This CDR3 has 14 residues. Germline V gene lookup returns CDR1 MNHEY and CDR2 SVGAGI. CDR3 nucleotides: TGTGCCAGCTCGCCCCGCCCGGGGACAGTGACTCTCGTTTTT. Translating gives CASSPRPGTVTLVF.

V usage is TRBV6-5 and J usage is TRBJ2-1; no clear D. Germline V gives CDR1 MNHEY, CDR2 SVGAGI. This CDR3 has 12 residues. V lost 6 bases and J lost 6, with 9 bases in between. The CDR3 reads CASRERGNEQFF. The CDR3 DNA reads TGTGCCAGCAGAGAAAGAGGCAATGAGCAGTTCTTC.

The V gene is TRBV18, the J gene TRBJ1-1; D uncertain. CDR1 and CDR2 from the germline V gene are KGHSH and LQKENI. The CDR3 loop spans 13 amino acids. Deletions cut 2 bases from V and 5 bases from J, with 9 bases between. CDR3 residues: CASSPEKKTEAFF. CDR3 nucleotides: TGTGCCAGCTCACCAGAAAAGAAGACTGAAGCTTTCTTT. The entire variable domain, with the rest obtained from reference TRBV18 and TRBJ1-1, is as follows: NAGVMQNPRHLVRRRGQEARLRCSPMKGHSHVYWYRQLPEEGLKFMVYLQKENIIDESGMPKERFSAEFPKEGPSILRIQQVVRGDSAAYFCASSPEKKTEAFFGQGTRLTVV.

V and J are TRBV9 and TRBJ1-3; tentatively, D is TRBD1 (5 bases). The CDR3 is 17 amino acids. Trimming left V 2 bases short and J 1 base short, with 16 bases between. Looked up from germline, CDR1 is SGDLS and CDR2 is YYNGEE. DNA for the CDR3: TGTGCCAGCAGCGTCAGCCCCGGGACTGAGTCTGGAAACACCATATATTTT. Residues: CASSVSPGTESGNTIYF.

This clone was seen a few times. The V call is TRBV7-9, the J call TRBJ2-5, with D uncertain. The CDR3 length is 14 residues. Trimming removed 2 bases at V and 2 bases at J, with 9 bases between. In germline, CDR1 is SEHNR, CDR2 FQNEAQ (reference sequence). The CDR3 reads CASSLKALQETQYF. DNA of the CDR3: TGTGCCAGCAGCTTAAAGGCCCTTCAAGAGACCCAGTACTTC.

A few counts support this clone. The chain joins TRBV27 to TRBJ1-1; maybe TRBD1 (5 bases). This CDR3 contains 15 residues. V shed 3 bases and J shed 2 bases, with 13 bases lying between them. Looked up from germline, CDR1 is MNHEY and CDR2 is SMNVEV (reference sequence). In nucleotides, the CDR3 is TGTGCCAGCAGTTTGTTTGGGGCGATAAACACTGAAGCTTTCTTT. Protein: CASSLFGAINTEAFF.

This clone appeared a few times. This sequence joins TRBV29-1 and TRBJ2-5; 8 bases fit TRBD1. V lost 7 bases to trimming and J lost 1 base; unmatched junction nucleotides: 2. In germline, CDR1 is SQVTM, CDR2 ANQGSEA. The CDR3 loop spans 12 amino acids. The CDR3 coding sequence is TGCAGCGACGGGACAGGCCAAGAGACCCAGTACTTC. Protein product: CSDGTGQETQYF. Full variable domain (outside the CDR3, taken from reference TRBV29-1 and TRBJ2-5): SAVISQKPSRDICQRGTSLTIQCQVDSQVTMMFWYRQQPGQSLTLIATANQGSEATYESGFVIDKFPISRPNLTFSTLTVSNMSPEDSSIYLCSDGTGQETQYFGPGTRLLVL.

In this sample, this clone turned up a few times. This chain links TRBV14 with TRBJ2-3; 12 bases are shared with TRBD2. V trimming: 0 bases; J trimming: 4 bases; junction bases outside the gene matches: 2. Germline V gene lookup returns CDR1 SGHDN and CDR2 FVKESK. This CDR3 region has 16 residues. The CDR3 reads CASSQETSGRPDTQYF. As DNA, the CDR3 is TGTGCCAGCAGCCAAGAGACTAGCGGGAGACCAGATACGCAGTATTTT.

There are a few counts of this clone. The chain couples TRBV4-1 to TRBJ2-3, with 7 bases lining up with TRBD1. CDR1 and CDR2 (germline): MGHRA, YSYEKL. Trimming took 4 bases from V and 0 from J; bases not matched to a gene: 4. This CDR3 region has 15 residues. CDR3 in amino acids: CASSPEGASTDTQYF. CDR3 DNA: TGCGCCAGCAGCCCAGAGGGGGCTAGCACAGATACGCAGTATTTT.

CDR3 sequence reads: CASSFLARDSNEQFF. In DNA form, the CDR3 reads TGTGCCAGCAGCTTCCTAGCCCGGGACTCCAATGAGCAGTTCTTC. The chain links TRBV7-2 to TRBJ2-1; the D gene is possibly TRBD2 (6 bases). Per the germline V gene, CDR1 is SGHTA and CDR2 is FQGNSA. V was trimmed by 3 bases and J by 6 bases, leaving 15 bases between them. The CDR3 runs 15 residues.

This clone was seen a handful of times. The gene calls are TRBV18 and TRBJ2-1, with unresolved D. The CDR3 length is 17 residues. The V and J ends lost 2 bases and 0 bases respectively, with 14 bases between them. Germline loops: CDR1 KGHSH, CDR2 LQKENI. The CDR3 is CASSPLSGQSSYNEQFF. CDR3 sequence (DNA): TGTGCCAGCTCACCATTAAGTGGGCAGAGCTCCTACAATGAGCAGTTCTTC.

This clone was detected a few times. CDR3 sequence reads: CASSLAPLDHEQFF. The CDR3 DNA is TGTGCCAGCAGCTTAGCCCCACTAGATCATGAGCAGTTCTTC. The chain links TRBV7-2 to TRBJ2-1; possibly TRBD2 for D (5 bases). The germline V and J ends were trimmed by 0 bases and 8 bases, with 11 bases remaining between them. In germline, CDR1 is SGHTA, CDR2 FQGNSA. This CDR3 is 14 amino acids long.

This clone was picked up a small number of times. The chain joins TRBV7-2 to TRBJ2-1, with TRBD1 as a possible D gene (6 bases). The germline V gene has CDR1 SGHTA and CDR2 FQGNSA. V was cut by 3 bases and J by 7 bases, with 13 bases left in between. CDR3 length: 14 amino acids. The CDR3 coding sequence is TGTGCCAGCAGCTTTGGCAGGGGCACGAATGAGCAGTTCTTC. The encoded protein is CASSFGRGTNEQFF.

This clone occurred many times. The chain employs TRBV28 and TRBJ2-3; D is undetermined. This CDR3 has 13 amino acids. V lost 3 bases and J 6 bases, leaving 10 bases between the germline ends. In germline, CDR1 is MDHEN, CDR2 SYDVKM. The CDR3 nucleotides read TGTGCCAGCAGTTTCTCGTCTCCGGATACGCAGTATTTT. Amino acid sequence: CASSFSSPDTQYF.

In this sample, this clone turned up a few times. The chain couples TRBV7-2 to TRBJ2-7; 7 nucleotides line up with TRBD1. The CDR3 runs to 15 residues. CDR1 is SGHTA, CDR2 FQGNSA, per germline. Unmatched junction bases numbered 9, after V lost 3 bases and J lost 4 bases. The CDR3 sequence: CASSFRQGKEYEQYF. CDR3 nucleotide sequence: TGTGCCAGCAGCTTTAGACAGGGTAAGGAGTACGAGCAGTACTTC. The whole variable domain, filled in from reference TRBV7-2 and TRBJ2-7, reads GAGVSQSPSNKVTEKGKDVELRCDPISGHTALYWYRQSLGQGLEFLIYFQGNSAPDKSGLPSDRFSAERTGGSVSTLTIQRTQQEDSAVYLCASSFRQGKEYEQYFGPGTRLTVT.

There are a few counts of this clone. The gene calls are TRBV19 and TRBJ1-3; the D is unclear. CDR3 length: 15 amino acids. The V gene's germline CDR1 is LNHDA and CDR2 SQIVND (reference sequence). Trimming cost V 8 bases and J 0 bases, with 14 bases left between them. For the CDR3, the DNA is TGTGCCAGTTACTCCGGACGGATCTCTGGAAACACCATATATTTT. It translates to CASYSGRISGNTIYF.

This clone was detected ten times or more. The rearrangement links TRBV2 to TRBJ1-1; D gene ambiguous. The germline CDR1 and CDR2 sequences are SNHLY and FYNNEI. Trimming cost V 7 bases and J 0 bases, with 12 bases left between them. The length of the CDR3 is 14 residues. CDR3 sequence: CASTLTVMNTEAFF. The CDR3 region has the DNA TGTGCCAGCACCCTCACAGTCATGAACACTGAAGCTTTCTTT.

This sequence joins TRBV20-1 and TRBJ2-1; D is ambiguous. There are 10 residues in the CDR3. CDR1 is DFQATT and CDR2 is SNEGSKA in the germline V gene (reference sequence). Trimming stripped 2 bases from V and 9 bases from J, with 5 bases between. The CDR3 here is CSARRLEQFF. In DNA, the CDR3 is TGCAGTGCTAGAAGGCTTGAGCAGTTCTTC.

The rearrangement uses TRBV11-2 and TRBJ2-4; the D gene is possibly TRBD2 (5 bases). V was pared by 5 bases and J by 8 bases, with 16 bases between. The CDR3 runs to 14 residues. Germline CDR1 reads SGHAT; CDR2 reads FQNNGV. Here the CDR3 DNA reads TGTGCCAGCAGCCAGAGGGCCCTTGAGGACATTCAGTACTTC. Amino acid sequence: CASSQRALEDIQYF.

This clone was detected a few times. The chain is built from TRBV9 and TRBJ2-3; 8 bases align to TRBD2. V was pared by 3 bases and J by 0 bases, with 3 bases of the junction left unmatched. The germline gives CDR1 SGDLS, CDR2 YYNGEE. The CDR3 is made up of 15 amino acids. The CDR3 sequence is CASSGPSGSTDTQYF. The CDR3 nucleotides are TGTGCCAGCAGCGGTCCTAGCGGGAGCACAGATACGCAGTATTTT.

The gene calls are TRBV9 and TRBJ2-5; D assignment may be TRBD1 or TRBD2 (6 bases each). The CDR3 has 13 amino acids. The germline CDR1 and CDR2 sequences are SGDLS and YYNGEE. The V end was cut by 3 bases, the J end by 7 bases, with 13 bases between. The CDR3 sequence is CASSGTKGGTQYF. The CDR3 region has the DNA TGTGCCAGCAGCGGGACTAAAGGGGGGACCCAGTACTTC.

This clone was found a few times. The chain combines TRBV18 with TRBJ2-6; possibly TRBD1 for D (5 bases). V was trimmed by 8 bases and J by 1 base, leaving 21 bases between them. The CDR3 is 18 amino acids. Germline V gives CDR1 KGHSH, CDR2 LQKENI. CDR3 region: CASLIRVLISSGANVLTF. DNA of the CDR3: TGTGCCAGCCTAATCAGGGTTCTGATTAGTTCTGGGGCCAACGTCCTGACTTTC.

This clone was seen at least ten times. The rearrangement links TRBV7-3 to TRBJ2-3; tentative D call: TRBD2 (5 bases). Germline lookup yields CDR1 SGHTA and CDR2 FQGTGA. The CDR3 is made up of 13 amino acids. The germline V and J ends were trimmed by 0 bases and 4 bases, with 5 bases remaining between them. CDR3 protein: CASSLTRADTQYF. The CDR3 nucleotides read TGTGCCAGCAGCTTAACGAGGGCAGATACGCAGTATTTT.

This clone came up a few times. The chain links TRBV4-2 to TRBJ2-2, with D perhaps matching TRBD1 (6 bases). Germline CDR1 reads LGHNA; CDR2 reads YNFKEQ. V dropped 5 bases and J dropped 1 base, with 11 bases sitting between them. This CDR3 region has 15 residues. The CDR3 region is CASSKPGQNTGELFF. The CDR3 coding sequence is TGTGCCAGCAGCAAACCGGGACAGAACACCGGGGAGCTGTTTTTT.

About this clone: The junction departs from the called germline gene at one end, perhaps through a read error. The genes are TRBV9 and TRBJ1-2; tentatively, D is TRBD1 (5 bases). The CDR3 consists of 13 residues. The V gene's germline CDR1 is SGDLS and CDR2 YYNGEE. In DNA form, the CDR3 reads TGTGCCAGCAGCCCCGCCGGAGGCAGGGACCCTGCCTTC. This encodes CASSPAGGRDPAF.